This T cell receptor beta chain was obtained from a study of identical twins. The CDR3 has 14 amino acids. After removal of 6 bases from V and 0 bases from J, the junction contained 7 bases not matched to a gene. CDR1 is DFQATT, CDR2 SNEGSKA, per germline (reference sequence). TCRdb reprocessed the 5' RACE reads with MiXCR, giving one entry per CDR3 protein. The table has 430,000 or so distinct CDR3 sequences, approximately 24% seen once. The data also belong to a second study, concerning T cells expressing NK-cell markers. From that second work: Seropositivity for HCMV was found in most of the eight sequenced donors, with one seronegative.

The clonotype was recovered from a young woman in good health. The sample consisted of CD4+ T cells sorted from blood. The chain is built from TRBV20-1 and TRBJ1-1; 7 nucleotides agree with TRBD1. The CDR3 loop reads CSARGGVLNTEAFF. The CDR3 DNA follows: TGCAGTGCCAGGGGGGGGGTTCTGAACACTGAAGCTTTCTTT.